Reported below is one T cell receptor beta chain. Its matching antigen is unknown. The authors ran a second PCR of 7 to 11 cycles using a sample-barcoded 5' primer and a J-beta primer mix. TCRdb independently ran MiXCR on the 5' RACE reads; one entry per CDR3 protein. The sample has 750,000 to 950,000 distinct CDR3 sequences, just under 30% seen once; the top ten hold 10%. Donor samples were obtained from healthy Caucasian individuals from Russia, aged 6 to 90. No fewer than 6 million PBMCs went into each sample. The sample originates from a study of blood T cells in healthy people across ages. General study findings and limits: A roughly linear age-dependent decrease characterized TCR beta diversity per million T cells.

The CDR3 has 16 amino acids. V lost 2 bases and J lost 10, with 23 bases in between. Germline CDR1 MDHEN, CDR2 SYDVKM. These same records also appear under a second study, on T cells of mothers and their children. In that study: Maternal samples each gave over 9.5 million TCR beta CDR3 reads, and child samples several million each.

The V gene is TRBV28, the J gene TRBJ2-5; D might be TRBD1 or TRBD2, each matching 7 bases. Sequenced sample: blood. The TCR comes from a woman in her thirties or forties in good health. The CDR3 loop is CASSLALRGPGGDQYF. CDR3 DNA sequence: TGTGCCAGCAGTTTAGCCCTAAGGGGGCCGGGAGGAGACCAGTACTTC.